The 8 T cell receptor beta chains below all came from one sample that was sequenced in a study of blood T cell repertoires in COVID-19. Produced via immunoSEQ multiplex PCR; TCRdb's table is partial and in-frame only. The table lists 100,000 to 120,000 clones, 88% of them singletons. Sequencing was done on a sample of peripheral blood. Receptor source: a woman aged 45-65 years with acute or convalescent COVID-19.

V and J are TRBV5-1 and TRBJ1-5; D is possibly TRBD1 (5 bases). Trimming left V 5 bases short and J 3 bases short, with 12 bases between. Germline loops: CDR1 SGHRS, CDR2 YFSETQ. This CDR3 has 14 amino acids. In nucleotides, the CDR3 is TGCGCCAGCAGTCCAGGGTACGACAATCAGCCCCAGCATTTT. Translating it yields CASSPGYDNQPQHF.

The rearrangement links TRBV24-1 to TRBJ2-3; D is perhaps TRBD1 (6 bases). V lost 4 bases, J lost 2 bases, and 9 bases lay in between. The CDR3 loop spans 14 amino acids. Germline V gene lookup returns CDR1 KGHDR and CDR2 SFDVKD. The CDR3 DNA reads as TGTGCCACCAGTGACCCAGGGGTCACAGATACGCAGTATTTT. As protein: CATSDPGVTDTQYF.

The chain links TRBV29-1 to TRBJ2-7, with 13 bases that match TRBD2. The CDR3 totals 15 residues. The germline V gene encodes CDR1 SQVTM and CDR2 ANQGSEA. Trimming removed 1 base from V and 5 bases from J; junction bases left unmatched: 5. For the CDR3, the DNA is TGCAGCGTTGAAGGGACTAGCGGGAGTTACCACGAGCAGTACTTC. This gives the protein CSVEGTSGSYHEQYF.

The rearrangement uses TRBV14 and TRBJ1-2; no clear D gene. V gave up 5 bases and J gave up 4 bases, with 11 bases separating them. Germline CDR1 SGHDN, CDR2 FVKESK. This CDR3 is built from 13 residues. The DNA for the CDR3 is TGTGCCAGCAGCTCCCGTGGCGGCTATGGCTACACCTTC. As protein: CASSSRGGYGYTF.

The chain is built from TRBV5-1 and TRBJ2-7, with D maybe TRBD1 (6 bases). The germline V gene has CDR1 SGHRS and CDR2 YFSETQ. The CDR3 is made up of 13 amino acids. The V and J ends lost 0 bases and 4 bases respectively, with 8 bases between them. CDR3 sequence reads: CASSLGQEYEQYF. The CDR3 bases are TGCGCCAGCAGCTTGGGACAGGAGTACGAGCAGTACTTC. The variable domain in full, with the rest retrieved from reference TRBV5-1 and TRBJ2-7, is KAGVTQTPRYLIKTRGQQVTLSCSPISGHRSVSWYQQTPGQGLQFLFEYFSETQRNKGNFPGRFSGRQFSNSRSEMNVSTLELGDSALYLCASSLGQEYEQYFGPGTRLTVT.

The chain links TRBV19 to TRBJ2-1, with D uncertain. The CDR3 totals 13 residues. V lost 7 bases, J lost 3 bases, and 10 bases lay in between. Germline CDR1 reads LNHDA; CDR2 reads SQIVND (reference sequence). CDR3 amino acids: CASNPRGYNEQFF. CDR3 sequence (DNA): TGTGCCAGTAACCCGCGAGGCTACAATGAGCAGTTCTTC.

In nucleotides, the CDR3 is TGTGCCAGCAGCAAAGGCCGATACACCCTAGCGGGGGGATACGAGCAGTACTTC. Protein sequence: CASSKGRYTLAGGYEQYF. The chain couples TRBV21-1 to TRBJ2-7; no DNA check was done on the table's D call, TRBD2. TRBV21-1 is marked as a pseudogene. The CDR3 covers 18 residues.

This sequence joins TRBV6-1 and TRBJ2-7; 12 positions agree with TRBD2. The CDR3 contains 16 residues. Germline V gene sequence: CDR1 MNHNS, CDR2 SASEGT. Trimming cost V 3 bases and J 3 bases; bases outside gene matches: 6. This chain's CDR3 is CASSDIGLAGRYEQYF. DNA for the CDR3: TGTGCCAGCAGTGATATTGGACTAGCGGGGCGCTACGAGCAGTACTTC.